The 6 T cell receptor beta chains listed next were all sequenced from one sample in a study of blood T cell repertoires in COVID-19. The table came from immunoSEQ multiplex PCR; TCRdb's copy has only in-frame clones and leaves some out. This sample yields about 180,000 clones, of which 79% are seen a single time; approximately 7.7% belongs to the top ten. The sequenced material came from peripheral blood. These receptor sequences come from a woman between 55 and 75 years old with COVID-19, enrolled during active disease.

The chain combines TRBV28 with TRBJ2-7, with D perhaps TRBD2 (5 bases). Deletions cut 6 bases from V and 0 bases from J, with 9 bases between. Looked up from germline, CDR1 is MDHEN and CDR2 is SYDVKM. This CDR3 has 13 residues. In DNA, the CDR3 is TGTGCCAGCAGCCGCGGGCCCTCCTACGAGCAGTACGTC. It is translated as CASSRGPSYEQYV.

The V and J genes are TRBV19 and TRBJ2-1; 8 bases line up with TRBD2. The CDR3 totals 17 residues. CDR1 is LNHDA and CDR2 is SQIVND in the germline V gene (reference sequence). J was trimmed by 3 bases and V by 3 bases; bases with no gene match: 10. CDR3 DNA sequence: TGTGCCAGTAGTATCCGACCAGCGGGAGTGGGCTACAATGAGCAGTTCTTC. It codes for CASSIRPAGVGYNEQFF.

The chain carries TRBV11-3 and TRBJ2-3, with TRBD2 as a possible D gene (6 bases). The CDR3 contains 14 residues. Germline-derived CDR1 and CDR2 are SGHNT and YENEEA. Trimming took 1 base from V and 6 from J, leaving 11 bases between them. CDR3 region: CASSLGRGMDTQYF. In DNA form, the CDR3 reads TGTGCCAGCAGCTTAGGTCGGGGGATGGATACGCAGTATTTT.

This chain uses TRBV7-8 with TRBJ1-1; no clear D gene. In germline, CDR1 is SGHVS, CDR2 FQNEAQ. Trimming removed 2 bases at V and 1 base at J, with 5 bases between. The CDR3 length is 13 residues. CDR3 loop: CASSLRRNTEAFF. The CDR3 nucleotides read TGTGCCAGCAGCTTACGCAGGAACACTGAAGCTTTCTTT. Based on the CDR3 plus reference TRBV7-8 and TRBJ1-1, the full variable domain is GAGVSQSPRYKVAKRGQDVALRCDPISGHVSLFWYQQALGQGPEFLTYFQNEAQLDKSGLPSDRFFAERPEGSVSTLKIQRTQQEDSAVYLCASSLRRNTEAFFGQGTRLTVV.

The V and J genes are TRBV2 and TRBJ2-1; 10 bases map to TRBD2. The CDR3 length is 15 residues. V was pared by 11 bases and J by 0 bases, with 7 bases of the junction left unmatched. Germline V gene sequence: CDR1 SNHLY, CDR2 FYNNEI. The CDR3 DNA sequence: TGTGCCCTTAGCGGGGGGCTCCTCTCCTACAATGAGCAGTTCTTC. Translating it yields CALSGGLLSYNEQFF.

The CDR3 bases are TGCGCCAGCAGCTTGGACGGTTTTAGCACAGATACGCAGTATTTT. Residues: CASSLDGFSTDTQYF. V and J are TRBV5-1 and TRBJ2-3; D call uncertain. In germline, CDR1 is SGHRS, CDR2 YFSETQ. The CDR3 spans 15 residues. Trimming removed 0 bases from V and 0 bases from J, with 8 bases in between. Drawing the rest from reference TRBV5-1 and TRBJ2-3, the complete variable domain is KAGVTQTPRYLIKTRGQQVTLSCSPISGHRSVSWYQQTPGQGLQFLFEYFSETQRNKGNFPGRFSGRQFSNSRSEMNVSTLELGDSALYLCASSLDGFSTDTQYFGPGTRLTVL.